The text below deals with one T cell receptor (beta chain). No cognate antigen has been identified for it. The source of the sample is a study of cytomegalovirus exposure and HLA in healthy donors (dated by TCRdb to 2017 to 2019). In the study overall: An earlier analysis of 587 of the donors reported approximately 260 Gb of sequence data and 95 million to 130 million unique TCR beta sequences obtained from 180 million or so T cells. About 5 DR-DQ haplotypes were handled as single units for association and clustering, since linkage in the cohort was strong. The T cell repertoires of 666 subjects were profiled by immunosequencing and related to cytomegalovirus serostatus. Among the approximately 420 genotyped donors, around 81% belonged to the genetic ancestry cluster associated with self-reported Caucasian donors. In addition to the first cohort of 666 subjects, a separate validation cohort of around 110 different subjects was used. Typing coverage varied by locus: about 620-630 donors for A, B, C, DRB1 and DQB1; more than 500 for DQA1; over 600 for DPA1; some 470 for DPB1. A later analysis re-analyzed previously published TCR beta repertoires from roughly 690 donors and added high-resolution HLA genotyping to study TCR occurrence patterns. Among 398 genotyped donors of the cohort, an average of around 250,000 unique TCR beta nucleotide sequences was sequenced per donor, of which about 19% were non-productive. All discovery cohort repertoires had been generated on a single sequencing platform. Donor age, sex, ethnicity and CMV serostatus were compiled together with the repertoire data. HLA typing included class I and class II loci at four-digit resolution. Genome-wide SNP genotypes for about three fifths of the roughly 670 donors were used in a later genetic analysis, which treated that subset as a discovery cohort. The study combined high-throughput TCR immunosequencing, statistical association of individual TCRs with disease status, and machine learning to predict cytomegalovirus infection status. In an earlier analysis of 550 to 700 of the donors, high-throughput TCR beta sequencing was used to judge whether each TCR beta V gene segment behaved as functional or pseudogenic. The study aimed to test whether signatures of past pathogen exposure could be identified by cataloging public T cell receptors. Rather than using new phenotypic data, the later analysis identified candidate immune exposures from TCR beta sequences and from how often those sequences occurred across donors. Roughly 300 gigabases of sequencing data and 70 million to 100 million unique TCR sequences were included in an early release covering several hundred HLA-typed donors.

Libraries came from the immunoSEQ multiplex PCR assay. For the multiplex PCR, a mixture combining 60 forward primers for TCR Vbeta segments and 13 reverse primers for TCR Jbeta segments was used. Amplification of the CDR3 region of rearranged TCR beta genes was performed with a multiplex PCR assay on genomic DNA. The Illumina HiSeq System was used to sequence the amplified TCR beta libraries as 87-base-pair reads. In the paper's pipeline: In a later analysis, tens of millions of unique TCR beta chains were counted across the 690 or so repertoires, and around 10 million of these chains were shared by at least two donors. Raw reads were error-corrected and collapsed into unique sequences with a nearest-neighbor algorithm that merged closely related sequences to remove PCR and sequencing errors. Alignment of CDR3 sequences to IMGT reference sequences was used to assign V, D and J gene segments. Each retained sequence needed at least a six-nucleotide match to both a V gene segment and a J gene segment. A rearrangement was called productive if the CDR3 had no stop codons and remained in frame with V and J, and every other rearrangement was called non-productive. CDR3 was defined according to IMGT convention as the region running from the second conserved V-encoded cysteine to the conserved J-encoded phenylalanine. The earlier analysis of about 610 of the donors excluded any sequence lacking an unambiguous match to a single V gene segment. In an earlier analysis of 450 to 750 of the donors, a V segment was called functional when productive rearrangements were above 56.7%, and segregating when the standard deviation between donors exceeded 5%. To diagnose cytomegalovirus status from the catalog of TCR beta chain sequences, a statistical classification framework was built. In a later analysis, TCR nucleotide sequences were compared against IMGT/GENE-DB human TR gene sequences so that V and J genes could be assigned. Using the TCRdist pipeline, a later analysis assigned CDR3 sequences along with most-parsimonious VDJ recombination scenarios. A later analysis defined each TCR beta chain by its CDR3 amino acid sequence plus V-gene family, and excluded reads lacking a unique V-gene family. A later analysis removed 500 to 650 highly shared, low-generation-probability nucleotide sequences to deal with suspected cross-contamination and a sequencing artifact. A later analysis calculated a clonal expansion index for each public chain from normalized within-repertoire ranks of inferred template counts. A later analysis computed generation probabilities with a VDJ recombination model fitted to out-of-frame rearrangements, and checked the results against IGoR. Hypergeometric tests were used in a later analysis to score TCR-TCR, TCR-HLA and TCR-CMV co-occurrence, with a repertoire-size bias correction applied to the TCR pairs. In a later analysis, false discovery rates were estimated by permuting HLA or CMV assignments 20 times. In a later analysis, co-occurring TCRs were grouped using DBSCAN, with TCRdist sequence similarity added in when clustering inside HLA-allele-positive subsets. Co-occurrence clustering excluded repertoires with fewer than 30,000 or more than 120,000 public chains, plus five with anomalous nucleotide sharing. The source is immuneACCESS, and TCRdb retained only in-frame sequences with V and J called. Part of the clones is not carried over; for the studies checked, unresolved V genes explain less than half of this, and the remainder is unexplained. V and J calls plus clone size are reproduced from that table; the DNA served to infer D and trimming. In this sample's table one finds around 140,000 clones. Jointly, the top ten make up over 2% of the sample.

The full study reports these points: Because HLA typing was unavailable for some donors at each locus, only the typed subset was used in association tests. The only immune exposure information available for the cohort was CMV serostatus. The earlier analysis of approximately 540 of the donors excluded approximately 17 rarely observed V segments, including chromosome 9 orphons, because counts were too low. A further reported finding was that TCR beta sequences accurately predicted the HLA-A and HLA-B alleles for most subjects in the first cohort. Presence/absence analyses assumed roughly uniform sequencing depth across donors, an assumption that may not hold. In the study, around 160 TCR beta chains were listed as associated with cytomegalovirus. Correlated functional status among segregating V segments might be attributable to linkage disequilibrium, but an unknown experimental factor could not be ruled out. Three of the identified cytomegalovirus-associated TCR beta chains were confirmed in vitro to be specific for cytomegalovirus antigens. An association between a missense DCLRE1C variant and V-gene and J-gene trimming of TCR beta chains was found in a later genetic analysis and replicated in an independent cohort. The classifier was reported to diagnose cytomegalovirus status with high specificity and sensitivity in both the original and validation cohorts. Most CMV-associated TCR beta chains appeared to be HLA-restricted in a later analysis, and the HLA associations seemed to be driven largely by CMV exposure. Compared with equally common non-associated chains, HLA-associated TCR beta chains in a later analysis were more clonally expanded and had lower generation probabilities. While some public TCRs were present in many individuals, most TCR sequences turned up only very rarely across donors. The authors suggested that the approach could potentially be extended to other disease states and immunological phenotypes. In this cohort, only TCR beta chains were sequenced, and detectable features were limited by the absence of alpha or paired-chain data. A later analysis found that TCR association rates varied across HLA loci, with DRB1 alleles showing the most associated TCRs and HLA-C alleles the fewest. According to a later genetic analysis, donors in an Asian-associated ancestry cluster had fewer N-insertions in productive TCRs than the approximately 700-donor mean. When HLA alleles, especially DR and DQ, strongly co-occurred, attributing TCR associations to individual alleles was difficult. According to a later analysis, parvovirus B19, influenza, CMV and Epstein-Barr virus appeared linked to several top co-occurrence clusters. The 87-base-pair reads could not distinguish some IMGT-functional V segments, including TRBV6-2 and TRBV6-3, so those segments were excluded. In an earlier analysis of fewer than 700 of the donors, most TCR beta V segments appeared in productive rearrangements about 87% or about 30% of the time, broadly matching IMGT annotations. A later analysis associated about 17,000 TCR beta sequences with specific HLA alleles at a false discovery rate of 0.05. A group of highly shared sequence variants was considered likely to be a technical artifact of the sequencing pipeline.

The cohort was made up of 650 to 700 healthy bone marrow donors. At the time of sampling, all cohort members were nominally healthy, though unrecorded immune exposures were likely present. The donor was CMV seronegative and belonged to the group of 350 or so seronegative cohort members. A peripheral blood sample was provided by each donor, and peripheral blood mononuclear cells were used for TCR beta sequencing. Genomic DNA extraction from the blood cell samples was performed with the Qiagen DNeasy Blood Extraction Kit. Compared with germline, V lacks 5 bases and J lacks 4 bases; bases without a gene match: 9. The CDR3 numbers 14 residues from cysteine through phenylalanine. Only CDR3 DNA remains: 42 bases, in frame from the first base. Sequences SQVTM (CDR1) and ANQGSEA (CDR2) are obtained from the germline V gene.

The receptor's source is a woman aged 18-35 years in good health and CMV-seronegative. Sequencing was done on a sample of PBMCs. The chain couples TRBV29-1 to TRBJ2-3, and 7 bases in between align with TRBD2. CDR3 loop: CSVPSRESADTQYF. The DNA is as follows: TGCAGCGTTCCCTCGCGGGAGAGTGCAGATACGCAGTATTTT.